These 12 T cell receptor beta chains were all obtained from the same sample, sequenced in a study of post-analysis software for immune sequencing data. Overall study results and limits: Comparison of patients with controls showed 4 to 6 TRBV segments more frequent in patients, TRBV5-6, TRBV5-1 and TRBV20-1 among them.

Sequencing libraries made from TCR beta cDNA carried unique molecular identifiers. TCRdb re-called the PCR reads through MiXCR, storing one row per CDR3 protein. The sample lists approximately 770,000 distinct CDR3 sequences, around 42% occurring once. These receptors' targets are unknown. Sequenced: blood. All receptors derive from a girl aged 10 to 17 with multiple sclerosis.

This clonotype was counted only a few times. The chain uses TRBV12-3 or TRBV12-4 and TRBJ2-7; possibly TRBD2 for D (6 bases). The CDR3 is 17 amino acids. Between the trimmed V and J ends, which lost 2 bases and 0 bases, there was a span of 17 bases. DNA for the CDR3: TGTGCCAGCAGTTTAAGGACGGGGGTTTACAACTCCTACGAGCAGTACTTC. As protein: CASSLRTGVYNSYEQYF.

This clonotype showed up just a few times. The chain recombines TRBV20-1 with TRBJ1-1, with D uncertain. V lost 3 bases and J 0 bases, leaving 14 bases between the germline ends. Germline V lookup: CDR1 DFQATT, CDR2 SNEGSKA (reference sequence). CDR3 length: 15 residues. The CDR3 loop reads CSASTQLEMNTEAFF. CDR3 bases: TGCAGTGCTAGTACACAGCTAGAAATGAACACTGAAGCTTTCTTT.

In DNA, the CDR3 is TGTGCTAGTGGAGCCGGGACAGGCTACACAGATACGCAGTATTTT. Translated: CASGAGTGYTDTQYF. The rearrangement uses TRBV12-5 and TRBJ2-3; 8 bases map to TRBD1. After removal of 6 bases from V and 2 bases from J, the junction contained 7 bases not matched to a gene. Germline V gene data show CDR1 as LGHNT and CDR2 as FRNRAP. This CDR3 is 15 amino acids long.

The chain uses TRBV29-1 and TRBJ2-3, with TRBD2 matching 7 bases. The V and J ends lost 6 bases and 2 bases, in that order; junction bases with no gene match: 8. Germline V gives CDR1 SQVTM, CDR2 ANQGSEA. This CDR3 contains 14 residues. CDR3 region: CSVFERDATDTQYF. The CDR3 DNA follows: TGCAGCGTCTTCGAGCGGGACGCCACAGATACGCAGTATTTT.

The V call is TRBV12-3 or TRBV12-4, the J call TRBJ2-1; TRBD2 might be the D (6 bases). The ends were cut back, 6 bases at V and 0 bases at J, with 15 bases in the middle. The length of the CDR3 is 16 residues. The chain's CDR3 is CASSPFSGSSYNEQFF. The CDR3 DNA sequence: TGTGCCAGCAGCCCTTTTAGCGGCAGCTCCTACAATGAGCAGTTCTTC.

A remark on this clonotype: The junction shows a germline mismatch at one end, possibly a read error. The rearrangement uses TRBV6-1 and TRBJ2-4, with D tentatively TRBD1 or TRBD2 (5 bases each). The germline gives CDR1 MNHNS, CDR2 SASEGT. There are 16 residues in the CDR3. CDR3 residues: CTSSEAARPRGDIQYF. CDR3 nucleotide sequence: TGTACCAGCAGTGAAGCTGCGAGGCCCCGAGGGGACATTCAGTACTTC.

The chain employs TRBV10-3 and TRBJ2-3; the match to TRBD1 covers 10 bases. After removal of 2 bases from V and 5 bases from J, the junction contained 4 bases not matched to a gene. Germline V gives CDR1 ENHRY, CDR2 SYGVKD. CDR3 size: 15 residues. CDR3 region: CAISEGTGVVDTQYF. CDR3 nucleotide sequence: TGTGCCATCAGTGAGGGGACAGGGGTGGTAGATACGCAGTATTTT.

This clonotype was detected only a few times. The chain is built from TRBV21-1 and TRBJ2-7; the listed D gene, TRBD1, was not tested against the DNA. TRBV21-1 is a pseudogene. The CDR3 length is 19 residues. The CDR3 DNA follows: TGTGCCAGCAGCAAACAGGACCTAAAGACAGGGAGGCGAACCTACGAGCAGTACTTC. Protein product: CASSKQDLKTGRRTYEQYF.

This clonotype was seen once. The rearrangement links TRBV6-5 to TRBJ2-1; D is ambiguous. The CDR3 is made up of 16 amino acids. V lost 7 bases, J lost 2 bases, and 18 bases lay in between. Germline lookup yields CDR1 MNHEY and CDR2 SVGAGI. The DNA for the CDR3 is TGTGCCAGCACCATACACTCACCAAACGCCTACAATGAGCAGTTCTTC. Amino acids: CASTIHSPNAYNEQFF.

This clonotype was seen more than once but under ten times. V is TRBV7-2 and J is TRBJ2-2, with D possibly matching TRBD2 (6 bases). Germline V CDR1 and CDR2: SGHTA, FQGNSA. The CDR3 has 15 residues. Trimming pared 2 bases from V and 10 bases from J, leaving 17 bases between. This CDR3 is CASSLMSGRGVELFF. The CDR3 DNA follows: TGTGCCAGCAGCTTAATGAGCGGGCGGGGCGTGGAGCTGTTTTTT.

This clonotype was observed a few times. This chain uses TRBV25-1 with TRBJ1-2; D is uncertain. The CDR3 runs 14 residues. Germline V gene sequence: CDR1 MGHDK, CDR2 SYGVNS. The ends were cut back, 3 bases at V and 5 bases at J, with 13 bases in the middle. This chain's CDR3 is CASSERASPYGYTF. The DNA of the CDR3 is TGTGCCAGCAGTGAGAGGGCCAGCCCTTATGGCTACACCTTC.

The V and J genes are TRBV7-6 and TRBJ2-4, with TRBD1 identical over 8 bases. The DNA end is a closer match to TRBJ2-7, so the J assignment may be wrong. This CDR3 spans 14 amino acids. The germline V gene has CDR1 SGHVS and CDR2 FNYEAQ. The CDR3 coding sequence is TGTGCCAGCAGCTTACAGGACAGGGCCGGCGAGCAGTACTTC. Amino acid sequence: CASSLQDRAGEQYF.